This T cell receptor beta chain was documented in a study of chemoradiotherapy in HPV16-positive cancers. The CDR3 covers 14 residues. The germline gives CDR1 SNHLY, CDR2 FYNNEI. V gave up 8 bases and J gave up 0 bases, with 11 bases separating them. To note about this clone: Its cognate antigen is unknown.

Broader study findings: Non-HPV-specific T cells did not expand in tumors during treatment, whereas candidate HPV-specific clones and E7-related motifs did.

Data came from immunoSEQ multiplex PCR; TCRdb stores just in-frame clones and leaves some out. The table lists 25,000 to 40,000 clones, approximately 86% of them singletons. V is TRBV2 and J is TRBJ1-3; a weak D match, TRBD1 (5 bases). The specimen comprised blood, sampled from a patient who underwent chemoradiotherapy. The sequence came from a human donor with HPV-associated anogenital cancer. The CDR3 here is CASLGQFSGNTIYF. In DNA, the CDR3 is TGTGCCAGCCTTGGACAATTCTCTGGAAACACCATATATTTT.